The rows below give T cell receptor beta chains drawn from one sample of a study of T cell changes during pregnancy in multiple sclerosis. Libraries were prepared by immunoSEQ multiplex PCR; TCRdb keeps only in-frame clonotypes and omits some of them. Of just under 45,000 clones in the sample, around 90% are singletons; the top ten hold 0.55% to 0.7%. The specimen was CD4+ T cells from peripheral blood mononuclear cells, collected in the first trimester of pregnancy. The receptors derive from a female donor with multiple sclerosis, enrolled in a pregnancy study. Both conserved end residues are part of each CDR3. The order of the fields is CDR3 DNA, CDR3 protein, clone size, J gene, V gene, D gene. A D gene is named only where the DNA matches it firmly. The size of a clone is reported for some rows only, either as once, few or many, or as a class for expanded clones.

CDR3 DNA: TGTGCCAGCAAGGAGAGGGGGGGCTCCTACGAGCAGTACTTC
CDR3 protein: CASKERGGSYEQYF
clone size: .
J gene: TRBJ2-7
V gene: TRBV6-1
D gene: .

CDR3 DNA: TGTGCCAGCAGAAAACTCGGACCCCCACAGGGGCAGTACTTC
CDR3 protein: CASRKLGPPQGQYF
clone size: .
J gene: TRBJ2-7
V gene: TRBV6-5
D gene: .

CDR3 DNA: TGTGCCAGCAGTGACCGGACTAGCGGCCTGAGCTCCTACAATGAGCAGTTCTTC
CDR3 protein: CASSDRTSGLSSYNEQFF
clone size: .
J gene: TRBJ2-1
V gene: TRBV27
D gene: TRBD2

CDR3 DNA: TGTGCCAGCAGCTTGGTGGGGACAGGGGTTTTCAATGAGCAGTTCTTC
CDR3 protein: CASSLVGTGVFNEQFF
clone size: once
J gene: TRBJ2-1
V gene: TRBV5-8
D gene: TRBD1

CDR3 DNA: TGTGCCAGCAACCCTCTCCGGACAGGGGTGGGTGAGCAGTACTTC
CDR3 protein: CASNPLRTGVGEQYF
clone size: .
J gene: TRBJ2-7
V gene: TRBV6-5
D gene: TRBD1

CDR3 DNA: TGTGCCAGCAGCTTAGGAGGGTCGGCCGGGGAGCTGTTTTTT
CDR3 protein: CASSLGGSAGELFF
clone size: .
J gene: TRBJ2-2
V gene: TRBV7-9
D gene: .

CDR3 DNA: TGTGCCTGGAGCGGTTCCAACGGAAACACCATATATTTT
CDR3 protein: CAWSGSNGNTIYF
clone size: .
J gene: TRBJ1-3
V gene: TRBV30
D gene: .

CDR3 DNA: TGTGCCAGCAGCTTACGGGGCGGGAGCTACGAGCAGTACTTC
CDR3 protein: CASSLRGGSYEQYF
clone size: .
J gene: TRBJ2-7
V gene: TRBV7-2
D gene: TRBD2

CDR3 DNA: TGTGCCAGCAGCTTAGCTATTCCTCGTAGTGAGCAGTTCTTC
CDR3 protein: CASSLAIPRSEQFF
clone size: .
J gene: TRBJ2-1
V gene: TRBV7-2
D gene: .

CDR3 DNA: TGTGCCAGCAGCGTAGCTACGGGGGGAGAGACCCAGTACTTC
CDR3 protein: CASSVATGGETQYF
clone size: once
J gene: TRBJ2-5
V gene: TRBV9
D gene: TRBD2

CDR3 DNA: TGTGCCAGCAGCCGCCTAGGCACTGAAGCTTTCTTT
CDR3 protein: CASSRLGTEAFF
clone size: .
J gene: TRBJ1-1
V gene: TRBV6-5
D gene: .

CDR3 DNA: TGTGCCAGCAGCTGGGACGGACTATCCCCCGGGTTCTTC
CDR3 protein: CASSWDGLSPGFF
clone size: .
J gene: TRBJ2-1
V gene: TRBV7-2
D gene: .

CDR3 DNA: TGTGCCAGCAGCGAGCGGGCAGGTAATGAGCAGTTCTTC
CDR3 protein: CASSERAGNEQFF
clone size: .
J gene: TRBJ2-1
V gene: TRBV9
D gene: .

CDR3 DNA: TGTGCCAGCAGTTTGGCGGGGGGTGACTATGGCTACACCTTC
CDR3 protein: CASSLAGGDYGYTF
clone size: .
J gene: TRBJ1-2
V gene: TRBV28
D gene: .

CDR3 DNA: TGCAGCGTTGAAAAGCGGGATGGGGCTGAGCAGTACTTC
CDR3 protein: CSVEKRDGAEQYF
clone size: .
J gene: TRBJ2-7
V gene: TRBV29-1
D gene: TRBD2

CDR3 DNA: TGTGCCAGCAGCTTAGCTAGGGGCAGGGCCGAGCAGTACTTC
CDR3 protein: CASSLARGRAEQYF
clone size: few
J gene: TRBJ2-7
V gene: TRBV7-9
D gene: .

CDR3 DNA: TGTGCCTGGATTTACTCCACAGATACGCAGTATTTT
CDR3 protein: CAWIYSTDTQYF
clone size: once
J gene: TRBJ2-3
V gene: TRBV30
D gene: .

CDR3 DNA: TGCGCCAGCAGCTGGGCGGGCGGATCGGGTCAGCCCCAGCATTTT
CDR3 protein: CASSWAGGSGQPQHF
clone size: .
J gene: TRBJ1-5
V gene: TRBV5-1
D gene: .

CDR3 DNA: TGTGCCAGCAGCCCCACCGACAGCAGAAGTGAGCAGTTCTTC
CDR3 protein: CASSPTDSRSEQFF
clone size: .
J gene: TRBJ2-1
V gene: TRBV4-2
D gene: .

CDR3 DNA: TGTGCCAGTAGTATCGATACAGTCTCTGGAAACACCATATATTTT
CDR3 protein: CASSIDTVSGNTIYF
clone size: .
J gene: TRBJ1-3
V gene: TRBV19
D gene: .

CDR3 DNA: TGTGCCAGCAGGGTAGGGAGCTCCACTGAAGCTTTCTTT
CDR3 protein: CASRVGSSTEAFF
clone size: .
J gene: TRBJ1-1
V gene: TRBV7-6
D gene: .

CDR3 DNA: TGTGCCAGCAGTTCCCGACAATTTAGTGTGACCGGGGAGCTGTTTTTT
CDR3 protein: CASSSRQFSVTGELFF
clone size: .
J gene: TRBJ2-2
V gene: TRBV6-6
D gene: .

CDR3 DNA: TGTGCCTGGAGTGACGGGACAGGGCGAAGGGATCAGCCCCAGCATTTT
CDR3 protein: CAWSDGTGRRDQPQHF
clone size: .
J gene: TRBJ1-5
V gene: TRBV30
D gene: TRBD1

CDR3 DNA: TGTGCCAGCAGTGAACTCAGGGCAGTCTCTGGAAACACCATATATTTT
CDR3 protein: CASSELRAVSGNTIYF
clone size: .
J gene: TRBJ1-3
V gene: TRBV2
D gene: .

CDR3 DNA: TGTGCCAGCAGTTTATCGATTCTAATCACCGGGGAGCTGTTTTTT
CDR3 protein: CASSLSILITGELFF
clone size: .
J gene: TRBJ2-2
V gene: TRBV27
D gene: .

CDR3 DNA: TGTGCCAGCAGCTTAAAAACGGGAGGCGGCACTGAAGCTTTCTTT
CDR3 protein: CASSLKTGGGTEAFF
clone size: .
J gene: TRBJ1-1
V gene: TRBV7-6
D gene: .

CDR3 DNA: TGCGCCAGCAGCTCCGGACTAGCGGGTAGCCCCGACCAAGAGACCCAGTACTTC
CDR3 protein: CASSSGLAGSPDQETQYF
clone size: .
J gene: TRBJ2-5
V gene: TRBV5-1
D gene: TRBD2

CDR3 DNA: TGTGCCAGCAGTCTGAACTACGCCGAGCAGTACTTC
CDR3 protein: CASSLNYAEQYF
clone size: .
J gene: TRBJ2-7
V gene: TRBV28
D gene: .

CDR3 DNA: TGCAGTGCTACCCGCCGGACTGAAGCTTTCTTT
CDR3 protein: CSATRRTEAFF
clone size: .
J gene: TRBJ1-1
V gene: TRBV20-1
D gene: .